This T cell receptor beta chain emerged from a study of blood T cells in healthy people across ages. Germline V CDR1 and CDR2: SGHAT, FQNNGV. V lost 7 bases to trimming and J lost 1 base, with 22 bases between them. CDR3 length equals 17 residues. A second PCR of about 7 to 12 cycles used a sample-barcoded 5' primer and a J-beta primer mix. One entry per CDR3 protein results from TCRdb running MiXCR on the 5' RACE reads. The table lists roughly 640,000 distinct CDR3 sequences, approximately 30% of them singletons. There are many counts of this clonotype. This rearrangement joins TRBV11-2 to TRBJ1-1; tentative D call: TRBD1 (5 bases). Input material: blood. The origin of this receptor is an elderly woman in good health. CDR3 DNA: TGTGCCAGCAACCAATTTCGGCAGGGTAGGGCGAACACTGAAGCTTTCTTT. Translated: CASNQFRQGRANTEAFF.